The 12 T cell receptor beta chains listed next were all sequenced from one sample in a study of persistence of HIV-infected CD4 T cells. The stimulus was lysate of CMV-infected fibroblasts, 10 ug/mL. CD40L-negative CD69-negative CD45RO-high memory CD4+ T cells were sorted as populations depleted of antigen-responding cells. The immunoSEQ assay was version 4, run in survey mode. Clones were read by immunoSEQ multiplex PCR, and TCRdb kept only the in-frame ones, dropping some. The sample contains tens of thousands of clones, roughly four fifths of which appear only once. Their specific antigens are unknown. This sample comprised CD4+ T cells sorted from PBMCs after roughly 19-hour stimulation, obtained from a patient who received antiretroviral therapy. The receptors derive from an adult man with HIV who was CMV-seropositive.

V and J are TRBV11-1 and TRBJ2-5; maybe TRBD1 (6 bases). Trimming shortened V by 0 bases and J by 4 bases, and 9 bases separated the two germline ends. Germline loops: CDR1 SGHAT, CDR2 FQDESV (reference sequence). The CDR3 is 14 residues long. DNA of the CDR3: TGTGCCAGCAGCTTAGCTACAGGGAGAGAGACCCAGTACTTC. Its protein is CASSLATGRETQYF.

The rearrangement uses TRBV10-2 and TRBJ1-1; the match to TRBD1 covers 10 bases. Germline values: CDR1 WSHSY, CDR2 SAAADI. The CDR3 is made up of 17 amino acids. V lost 8 bases, J lost 0 bases, and 12 bases stayed unmatched. CDR3 coding DNA: TGCGCCAGCGGACGGGGACAGGGGAGGGTCTTGAACACTGAAGCTTTCTTT. It encodes CASGRGQGRVLNTEAFF.

The gene calls are TRBV6-5 and TRBJ2-5; no clear D gene. Trimming stripped 8 bases from V and 2 bases from J, with 18 bases between. The CDR3 has 15 amino acids. Per the germline V gene, CDR1 is MNHEY and CDR2 is SVGAGI. For the CDR3, the DNA is TGTGCCAGCCTCCTGGGGATCGGCCGTCAAGAGACCCAGTACTTC. It translates to CASLLGIGRQETQYF.

The chain joins TRBV5-1 to TRBJ1-1; a weak D match, TRBD1 (6 bases). Germline lookup yields CDR1 SGHRS and CDR2 YFSETQ. The CDR3 spans 16 residues. V lost 4 bases to trimming and J lost 5 bases, with 21 bases between them. In DNA, the CDR3 is TGCGCCAGCAGCCCCAAGGCGGGGGCCCCTGGGACTGAAGCTTTCTTT. This encodes CASSPKAGAPGTEAFF.

V is TRBV6-6 and J is TRBJ1-5; D ambiguous. Trimming removed 6 bases at V and 9 bases at J, with 9 bases between. From germline, CDR1 is MNHNY and CDR2 SVGAGI (reference sequence). The CDR3 is 11 amino acids. CDR3 bases: TGTGCCAGCAGCCGCGATCGGCCCCAGCATTTT. It is translated as CASSRDRPQHF.

V gene TRBV6-6 combines with J gene TRBJ1-3; D is perhaps TRBD1 (6 bases). V was pared by 4 bases and J by 3 bases, with 13 bases between. Germline V gene data show CDR1 as MNHNY and CDR2 as SVGAGI (reference sequence). This CDR3 spans 15 amino acids. The CDR3 DNA reads TGTGCCAGCAGTTTAACAGGGATAGGTGGAAACACCATATATTTT. Protein product: CASSLTGIGGNTIYF.

The chain is built from TRBV6-5 and TRBJ1-6; weak D call: TRBD1 (5 bases). This CDR3 comprises 16 residues. The germline V gene encodes CDR1 MNHEY and CDR2 SVGAGI. With 0 bases removed from V and 8 bases from J, the gap between germline ends came to 14 bases. The CDR3 DNA is TGTGCCAGCAGTTACTCGAGCGGCCAGGGATATTCACCCCTCCACTTT. Protein: CASSYSSGQGYSPLHF.

The chain recombines TRBV12-5 with TRBJ2-7, with 10 bases that match TRBD1. This CDR3 region has 17 residues. CDR1 and CDR2 (germline): LGHNT, FRNRAP. The V and J ends lost 0 bases and 7 bases, in that order; junction bases with no gene match: 12. The CDR3 loop is CASGLVRSTGGAREQYF. CDR3 nucleotides: TGTGCTAGTGGTTTGGTAAGATCGACAGGGGGCGCTAGGGAGCAGTACTTC.

This chain's CDR3 is CASSRHQGYYGYTF. The DNA for the CDR3 is TGCGCCAGCAGCCGTCATCAGGGGTACTATGGCTACACCTTC. This chain uses TRBV4-1 with TRBJ1-2; TRBD1 might be the D (6 bases). The CDR3 contains 14 residues. Per the germline V gene, CDR1 is MGHRA and CDR2 is YSYEKL. V was trimmed by 4 bases and J by 3 bases, leaving 12 bases between them.

Only a few counts were recorded for this clone. This chain connects TRBV27 to TRBJ2-1; TRBD1 might be the D (6 bases). Deletions cut 9 bases from V and 3 bases from J, with 12 bases between. The CDR3 runs to 13 residues. Germline V gene sequence: CDR1 MNHEY, CDR2 SMNVEV (reference sequence). This CDR3 reads CASSFRGYNEQFF. The CDR3 DNA reads as TGTGCCAGTTCCTTCAGGGGCTACAATGAGCAGTTCTTC.

The V and J genes are TRBV23-1 and TRBJ1-2; D not certain. TRBV23-1 is marked as an open reading frame, function uncertain. The ends were cut back, 0 bases at V and 5 bases at J, with 16 bases in the middle. The CDR3 is 16 residues long. The CDR3 loop reads CASSQSAAPRAYGYTF. CDR3 DNA: TGCGCCAGCAGTCAATCGGCGGCTCCTCGGGCATATGGCTACACCTTC.

V is TRBV10-3 and J is TRBJ1-1; TRBD1 matches at 8 bases. The CDR3 sequence is 16 residues long. J gave up 4 bases and V 6 bases, and 13 bases lay outside the gene matches. Germline assignment: CDR1 ENHRY and CDR2 SYGVKD. The CDR3 DNA sequence: TGTGCCATCAGACTTAATATTCTTACAGGGGGCACTGAAGCTTTCTTT. As protein: CAIRLNILTGGTEAFF.